Each of the 16 T cell receptor beta chains below was sequenced from the same sample in a study of blood T cell repertoires in COVID-19. Method: immunoSEQ multiplex PCR; TCRdb's copy keeps in-frame clones and lacks some. In the table there are under 75,000 clones, about 92% of which are singletons. Sequenced: peripheral blood. Receptor source: a man in his fifties with active COVID-19.

This sequence joins TRBV5-6 and TRBJ2-2; possible D gene TRBD2, 6 bases. CDR1 SGHDT and CDR2 YYEEEE come from the germline V gene. The CDR3 extends over 16 amino acids. Trimming shortened V by 1 base and J by 4 bases, and 14 bases separated the two germline ends. CDR3 amino acids: CASSLQGEESTGELFF. DNA for the CDR3: TGTGCCAGCAGCTTGCAAGGGGAGGAGAGCACCGGGGAGCTGTTTTTT.

Written as DNA, the CDR3 is TGTGCCAGTAGTAAGGGGGGGTGGACCGGGGAGCTGTTTTTT. Translated, it gives CASSKGGWTGELFF. The gene calls are TRBV19 and TRBJ2-2; TRBD2 is a possible D gene (7 bases). CDR1 and CDR2 (germline): LNHDA, SQIVND (reference sequence). Trimming removed 4 bases from V and 5 bases from J, with 11 bases in between. This CDR3 is built from 14 residues.

The chain couples TRBV7-9 to TRBJ1-5, with TRBD1 as a possible D gene (5 bases). Trimming removed 3 bases from V and 4 bases from J, with 13 bases in between. Per the germline V gene, CDR1 is SEHNR and CDR2 is FQNEAQ (reference sequence). This CDR3 comprises 15 residues. As DNA, the CDR3 is TGTGCCAGCAGCTTGGATATAGGGGCTAATCAGCCCCAGCATTTT. Its translation: CASSLDIGANQPQHF.

This clone has just one count. The chain links TRBV12-5 to TRBJ2-2; the D gene is possibly TRBD1 (5 bases). From germline, CDR1 is LGHNT and CDR2 FRNRAP. The CDR3 covers 16 residues. Trimming cost V 5 bases and J 4 bases, with 17 bases left between them. The DNA of the CDR3 is TGTGCTAGTGGTCCCAGGGCAGGGCGTGTCACCGGGGAGCTGTTTTTT. It is translated as CASGPRAGRVTGELFF. Using reference TRBV12-5 and TRBJ2-2 for the parts outside the CDR3, the full variable domain is DARVTQTPRHKVTEMGQEVTMRCQPILGHNTVFWYRQTMMQGLELLAYFRNRAPLDDSGMPKDRFSAEMPDATLATLKIQPSEPRDSAVYFCASGPRAGRVTGELFFGEGSRLTVL.

The genes are TRBV4-1 and TRBJ2-7; maybe TRBD2 (5 bases). In germline, CDR1 is MGHRA, CDR2 YSYEKL. This CDR3 comprises 15 residues. V gave up 1 base and J gave up 4 bases, with 14 bases separating them. The CDR3 DNA reads as TGCGCCAGCAGCCAAGGAATTATAAGCGGATACGAGCAGTACTTC. Protein product: CASSQGIISGYEQYF.

V is TRBV9 and J is TRBJ1-3; no reliable D call. CDR1 and CDR2 from the germline V gene are SGDLS and YYNGEE. V was pared by 0 bases and J by 2 bases, with 12 bases between. The CDR3 runs to 16 residues. CDR3 DNA: TGTGCCAGCAGCGTAGGCCCTCAGGCAGCTGGAAACACCATATATTTT. Translated, it gives CASSVGPQAAGNTIYF. Drawing the rest from reference TRBV9 and TRBJ1-3, the complete variable domain is DSGVTQTPKHLITATGQRVTLRCSPRSGDLSVYWYQQSLDQGLQFLIQYYNGEERAKGNILERFSAQQFPDLHSELNLSSLELGDSALYFCASSVGPQAAGNTIYFGEGSWLTVV.

CDR3 bases: TGTGCCAGCAGCTTCAGCAGGCCATATACCTACAATGAGCAGTTCTTC. The encoded protein is CASSFSRPYTYNEQFF. This chain joins TRBV11-3 and TRBJ2-1, with no clear D. Germline assignment: CDR1 SGHNT and CDR2 YENEEA. With 3 bases removed from V and 2 bases from J, the gap between germline ends came to 14 bases. This CDR3 is 16 amino acids long.

The chain combines TRBV5-8 with TRBJ2-3; 8 nucleotides agree with TRBD2. CDR1 is SGHTS and CDR2 is YDEGEE in the germline V gene. There are 16 residues in the CDR3. Trimming at V came to 4 bases and at J to 0 bases, leaving 7 bases not matched to a gene. The CDR3 sequence: CASSLGSGKSTDTQYF. CDR3 nucleotides: TGTGCCAGCAGCCTGGGTAGCGGGAAGAGCACAGATACGCAGTATTTT.

The J gene is TRBJ2-1, the V gene TRBV3-1 (or the pseudogene TRBV3-2); TRBD1 matches at 9 bases. This CDR3 is built from 17 residues. Looked up from germline, CDR1 is LGHDT and CDR2 is YNNKEL (reference sequence). V lost 0 bases and J lost 1; bases outside the gene matches: 4. CDR3 nucleotide sequence: TGTGCCAGCAGCCAAGATAGAGGGACAGGGTCCTACAATGAGCAGTTCTTC. Its protein is CASSQDRGTGSYNEQFF.

CDR3: CASSVRSVDTEAFF. CDR3 sequence (DNA): TGTGCCAGCAGTGTTCGCAGCGTTGACACTGAAGCTTTCTTT. This chain links TRBV2 with TRBJ1-1; D gene unclear. V was shortened by 4 bases and J by 3 bases, with 12 bases between the two germline ends. The germline gives CDR1 SNHLY, CDR2 FYNNEI. The CDR3 length is 14 residues.

As for this clone: The germline gene is not matched at one end of the junction; a read error may be the cause. V gene TRBV7-7 combines with J gene TRBJ2-2, with 10 bases matching TRBD1. CDR1 SSHAT and CDR2 FNYEAQ come from the germline V gene (reference sequence). This CDR3 has 17 residues. The DNA for the CDR3 is TGTGCTAGCAGCTTAGGTGGGACAGGGGATAGCACCGGGGAGCTGTTTTTT. Its translation is CASSLGGTGDSTGELFF.

The chain combines TRBV7-8 with TRBJ2-1; 12 bases fit TRBD2. Germline CDR1 reads SGHVS; CDR2 reads FQNEAQ. The CDR3 sequence is 19 residues long. V gave up 0 bases and J gave up 0 bases; unmatched junction bases: 6. As DNA, the CDR3 is TGTGCCAGCAGCTTAGCACTAGCGGGGGGCCCTAGCTCCTACAATGAGCAGTTCTTC. This sequence encodes CASSLALAGGPSSYNEQFF. Using reference TRBV7-8 and TRBJ2-1 for the parts outside the CDR3, the full variable domain is GAGVSQSPRYKVAKRGQDVALRCDPISGHVSLFWYQQALGQGPEFLTYFQNEAQLDKSGLPSDRFFAERPEGSVSTLKIQRTQQEDSAVYLCASSLALAGGPSSYNEQFFGPGTRLTVL.

Comment on this clone: The junction and the germline gene differ at one end; a read error may be behind it. This rearrangement joins TRBV7-7 to TRBJ2-1, with 8 nucleotides matching TRBD1. Germline V lookup: CDR1 SSHAT, CDR2 FNYEAQ (reference sequence). This CDR3 spans 15 amino acids. The CDR3 DNA follows: TGTGCTAGCAGCTTAGGGACAGGTATCTACAATGAGCAGTTCTTC. This gives the protein CASSLGTGIYNEQFF.

The genes are TRBV21-1 and TRBJ2-1; TRBD2 is taken as the D call from the table, unchecked against the DNA. TRBV21-1 is designated a pseudogene. The CDR3 length is 15 residues. The CDR3 sequence is CASSTRLAGGNEQFF. CDR3 DNA: TGTGCCAGCAGCACTCGACTAGCGGGAGGGAATGAGCAGTTCTTC.

CDR3 nucleotide sequence: TGTGCCAGCAGTGAAATAAAGGGCAGGGATTCACCCCTCCACTTT. Translating gives CASSEIKGRDSPLHF. The chain carries TRBV6-1 and TRBJ1-6, with D maybe TRBD1 (5 bases). V was clipped by 2 bases and J by 8 bases, with 13 bases between them. CDR1 and CDR2 from the germline V gene are MNHNS and SASEGT. The CDR3 runs to 15 residues.

This clone appeared once. CDR3 bases: TGTGCCAGCAGCCCGAGACAGGGGGCGGCCGAGCAGTACTTC. Amino acid sequence: CASSPRQGAAEQYF. The chain links TRBV6-5 to TRBJ2-7; 10 bases line up with TRBD1. The CDR3 runs 14 residues. The V gene end was trimmed by 6 bases and the J gene end by 6 bases; junction bases not matched to a gene: 8. In germline, CDR1 is MNHEY, CDR2 SVGAGI.